Listed below are T cell receptor beta chains from one sample, sequenced in a study of vaccination and CD4 T cells after COVID-19. The antigens these receptors bind are not known. MiXCR was run by TCRdb on the PCR reads, yielding one entry per CDR3 protein. The sample consists of some 15,000 distinct CDR3 sequences, 53% of them appearing once. This material consisted of CD4+ T cells from blood, cultured in vitro, taken before SARS-CoV-2 vaccination. These TCRs come from a human donor who had recovered from COVID-19. CDR3s include the opening cysteine and the closing phenylalanine or tryptophan.

CDR3 length	V gene	J gene	CDR3 protein
14	TRBV4-3	TRBJ2-2	CASRATSGAGELFF
15	TRBV10-1	TRBJ2-1	CASSDYMLGDNEQFF
14	TRBV7-9	TRBJ1-1	CASSLAVGGTEAFF
13	TRBV20-1	TRBJ2-5	CSARLAGQETQYF
17	TRBV27	TRBJ1-5	CASSLTTGGVSNQPQHF
13	TRBV7-9	TRBJ2-5	CASSLVGAETQYF
11	TRBV5-1	TRBJ2-7	CASSKSGEQYF
13	TRBV6-1	TRBJ1-2	CATRAESGYGYTF
14	TRBV2	TRBJ1-6	CASRSDRGNSPLHF
15	TRBV11-2	TRBJ2-7	CASSFGRGVSYEQYF
12	TRBV10-3	TRBJ1-2	CAISDPGYGYTF
16	TRBV5-4	TRBJ1-2	CASSLPGRGANYGYTF
16	TRBV29-1	TRBJ1-2	CSVSVLPPNKTYGYTF
17	TRBV27	TRBJ2-2	CASSTPSGGANTGELFF
13	TRBV20-1	TRBJ1-5	CSASAGINQPQHF
16	TRBV2	TRBJ2-6	CASSEAMVPGANVLTF
12	TRBV20-1	TRBJ2-3	CSARKSTDTQYF
11	TRBV28	TRBJ1-2	CASSGSGGYTF
13	TRBV19	TRBJ2-5	CASSWGAGETQYF
15	TRBV6-1	TRBJ1-1	CASSDVGQPDPVAFF
12	TRBV2	TRBJ2-7	CASTQGGYEQYF
14	TRBV7-3	TRBJ1-2	CASSLTAWGPGYTF
17	TRBV5-1	TRBJ2-3	CASSLALGSGSTDTQYF
16	TRBV5-1	TRBJ1-1	CASSLELGQGNTEAFF
15	TRBV5-1	TRBJ2-7	CASRDLGGLVYEQYF
14	TRBV6-1	TRBJ2-1	CASRTPSSYNEQFF
17	TRBV28	TRBJ2-3	CASMIGGRGRSTDTQYF
13	TRBV6-1	TRBJ1-5	CASSDIRASPQHF
16	TRBV27	TRBJ2-3	CASSLSDRGKEDTQYF
14	TRBV10-3	TRBJ1-1	CAISNRGLNTEAFF
12	TRBV2	TRBJ1-3	CASSEVSWRIYF
15	TRBV7-2	TRBJ2-5	CASSSGTAKRETQYF
15	TRBV5-6	TRBJ1-2	CASSGATGGANGYTF
13	TRBV6-1	TRBJ1-2	CASSRDLAYGYTF
13	TRBV7-2	TRBJ1-5	CASSPRLNQPQHF
15	TRBV20-1	TRBJ1-5	CSARVSADSNQPQHF
13	TRBV28	TRBJ1-1	CASKSFGTTGAFF
15	TRBV27	TRBJ2-1	CASRPAGGAGGEQFF
13	TRBV30	TRBJ1-6	CAWSRRENSPLHF
14	TRBV6-1	TRBJ1-6	CASRPGDWHSPLHF
16	TRBV7-9	TRBJ1-6	CASSLVGEAYNSPLHF
12	TRBV30	TRBJ2-2	CAWDREQSELFF
17	TRBV6-1	TRBJ1-2	CASSEAKVAGINYGYTF
14	TRBV7-3	TRBJ1-2	CASSVGGLNYGYTF
15	TRBV24-1	TRBJ1-1	CATSGGGRQLAEAFF
13	TRBV6-1	TRBJ1-1	CAIRDRDETEAFF
11	TRBV20-1	TRBJ2-1	CSARDGREQFF
13	TRBV7-2	TRBJ2-2	CASRVRNTGELFF